Shown below are 9 T cell receptor beta chains from a single sample sequenced in a study of regulatory T cells in long-lasting Graves disease. Sequencing libraries for TCR beta were prepared with iRepertoire HTBI primers and Arm-PCR of CDR3 regions. A single record per CDR3 protein comes from TCRdb applying MiXCR to the multiplex PCR reads. Here the sample spans 650,000 to 850,000 distinct CDR3 sequences, about 30% being singletons. The sample's time point: persistent/refractory GD, antithyroid drugs over 5 years with positive TRAb. PBMC RNA served as the TCR library source. Sample: peripheral blood mononuclear cells (PBMCs), taken when the disease was refractory, from a patient treated with antithyroid drugs. The origin of the receptors is a female donor with Graves disease.

There are many counts of this clonotype. The genes are TRBV6-2 or TRBV6-3 and TRBJ1-4, with TRBD1 matching 10 bases. From germline, CDR1 is MNHEY and CDR2 SVGEGT. The CDR3 has 14 amino acids. Trimming removed 5 bases from V and 7 bases from J; junction bases left unmatched: 4. Written as DNA, the CDR3 is TGTGCCAGCAGTCCCGGGACAGGGGTTGAAAAACTGTTTTTT. It is translated as CASSPGTGVEKLFF.

This clonotype was counted only a few times. This chain links TRBV20-1 with TRBJ1-1; no clear D gene. The V and J ends lost 4 bases and 6 bases respectively, with 12 bases between them. The CDR3 has 12 amino acids. Germline assignment: CDR1 DFQATT and CDR2 SNEGSKA (reference sequence). The CDR3 DNA reads TGCAGTGCTAAGATTAGGCAGGCTGAAGCTTTCTTT. Its protein is CSAKIRQAEAFF.

This clonotype has just a few counts. The chain uses TRBV30 and TRBJ1-1; the D gene is possibly TRBD1 (5 bases). Trimming cost V 3 bases and J 4 bases, with 12 bases left between them. The CDR3 has 13 amino acids. In germline, CDR1 is GTSNPN, CDR2 SVGIG (reference sequence). The CDR3 reads CAWSLGHITEAFF. CDR3 DNA: TGTGCCTGGAGCCTCGGACATATCACTGAAGCTTTCTTT.

The rearrangement links TRBV6-5 to TRBJ2-5; 10 nucleotides match TRBD2. CDR3 length: 22 residues. CDR1 and CDR2 (germline): MNHEY, SVGAGI. The V and J ends lost 0 bases and 5 bases, in that order; junction bases with no gene match: 24. Here the CDR3 reads CASSYSSASRRGASGSRETQYF. CDR3 nucleotide sequence: TGTGCCAGCAGTTACTCTTCGGCCTCCCGTCGTGGGGCTAGCGGGAGTAGGGAGACCCAGTACTTC.

Details on this clonotype: The germline gene is not matched at one end of the junction; a read error may be the cause. The chain uses TRBV6-1 and TRBJ2-5; either TRBD1 or TRBD2 may supply D (6 bases each). The germline CDR1 and CDR2 sequences are MNHNS and SASEGT. CDR3 length equals 16 residues. The CDR3 sequence: CASSQGGTLIQGTQYF. DNA of the CDR3: TGTGCCAGCAGCCAAGGGGGGACGTTGATACAAGGGACCCAGTACTTC.

This chain links TRBV14 with TRBJ2-2, with D unclear. Trimming shortened V by 1 base and J by 0 bases, and 3 bases separated the two germline ends. The germline V gene has CDR1 SGHDN and CDR2 FVKESK. The CDR3 sequence is 14 residues long. CDR3 sequence reads: CASSQVPNTGELFF. CDR3 DNA sequence: TGTGCCAGCAGCCAAGTCCCGAACACCGGGGAGCTGTTTTTT.

The chain uses TRBV15 and TRBJ2-5; D assignment may be TRBD1 or TRBD2 (6 bases each). The CDR3 contains 15 residues. Trimming removed 1 base from V and 2 bases from J, with 11 bases in between. Germline V CDR1 and CDR2: LNHNV, YYDKDF (reference sequence). The CDR3 sequence: CATSRGLGGQETQYF. CDR3 DNA sequence: TGTGCCACCAGCAGAGGGTTAGGGGGGCAAGAGACCCAGTACTTC. Drawing the rest from reference TRBV15 and TRBJ2-5, the complete variable domain is DAMVIQNPRYQVTQFGKPVTLSCSQTLNHNVMYWYQQKSSQAPKLLFHYYDKDFNNEADTPDNFQSRRPNTSFCFLDIRSPGLGDTAMYLCATSRGLGGQETQYFGPGTRLLVL.

This clonotype appeared many times. The rearrangement links TRBV28 to TRBJ1-1, with TRBD1 identical over 7 bases. The germline CDR1 and CDR2 sequences are MDHEN and SYDVKM. There are 14 residues in the CDR3. Trimming took 2 bases from V and 3 from J; bases not matched to a gene: 3. CDR3 bases: TGTGCCAGCAGTTTAAGGGGGCGGGACACTGAAGCTTTCTTT. This sequence encodes CASSLRGRDTEAFF.

The chain uses TRBV11-3 and TRBJ2-1; the D is unclear. The CDR3 totals 12 residues. Trimming took off 1 base at V and 6 bases at J, with 4 bases between the two ends. The germline gives CDR1 SGHNT, CDR2 YENEEA. The CDR3 DNA sequence: TGTGCCAGCAGCTTAGTTACCAATGAGCAGTTCTTC. It yields the protein CASSLVTNEQFF.